Sequencing of this T cell receptor (beta chain) was carried out in a study of cytomegalovirus exposure and HLA in healthy donors. Findings and limits, study-wide: Sequencing probably produced one cluster of sequence variants that were highly shared. The authors later found most CMV-associated TCR beta chains appeared HLA-restricted. Among TCR beta chains of equal frequency, HLA-associated ones were more clonally expanded in a later analysis.

Comments on this clone: Its matching antigen is unknown.

A multiplex PCR was run with 60 Vbeta primers and 13 Jbeta primers. Measured with immunoSEQ multiplex PCR; TCRdb has only the in-frame clones, and not every one. The sample has 100,000 to 150,000 clones, roughly 75% seen once. The CDR3 sequence is 14 residues long. Germline V gene sequence: CDR1 PRHDT, CDR2 FYEKMQ (reference sequence). V was pared by 3 bases and J by 2 bases, with 10 bases between. This TCR was recovered from a man aged 25 to 40 in good health and CMV-seronegative. This rearrangement joins TRBV13 to TRBJ1-1, with D uncertain. Sample: PBMCs. CDR3 DNA: TGTGCCAGCAGCTTCGGAGGTGTAAACACTGAAGCTTTCTTT. This encodes CASSFGGVNTEAFF.